This TCR beta chain was recovered during a study of cytomegalovirus exposure and HLA in healthy donors. Study results and caveats: TCR association rates varied by HLA locus in a later analysis, with DRB1 highest and HLA-C lowest. In a later analysis, specific HLA alleles were associated with 15,000 or so TCR beta sequences at a 0.05 false discovery rate.

About this clone itself: The target antigen is unknown.

The germline V gene has CDR1 SGHNT and CDR2 YYREEE (reference sequence). Trimming took 4 bases from V and 2 from J, leaving 7 bases between them. The length of the CDR3 is 12 residues. In the PCR, 60 Vbeta and 13 Jbeta primers were used. Measured with immunoSEQ multiplex PCR; TCRdb has only the in-frame clones, and not every one. The sample has roughly 120,000 clones, roughly 70% seen once. The specimen sequenced was PBMCs. The TCR comes from a middle-aged woman in good health and CMV-seropositive. The chain combines TRBV5-4 with TRBJ2-7; D is unresolved. CDR3 nucleotides: TGTGCCAGCAGCCCGGAGACCTACGAGCAGTACTTC. This encodes CASSPETYEQYF.